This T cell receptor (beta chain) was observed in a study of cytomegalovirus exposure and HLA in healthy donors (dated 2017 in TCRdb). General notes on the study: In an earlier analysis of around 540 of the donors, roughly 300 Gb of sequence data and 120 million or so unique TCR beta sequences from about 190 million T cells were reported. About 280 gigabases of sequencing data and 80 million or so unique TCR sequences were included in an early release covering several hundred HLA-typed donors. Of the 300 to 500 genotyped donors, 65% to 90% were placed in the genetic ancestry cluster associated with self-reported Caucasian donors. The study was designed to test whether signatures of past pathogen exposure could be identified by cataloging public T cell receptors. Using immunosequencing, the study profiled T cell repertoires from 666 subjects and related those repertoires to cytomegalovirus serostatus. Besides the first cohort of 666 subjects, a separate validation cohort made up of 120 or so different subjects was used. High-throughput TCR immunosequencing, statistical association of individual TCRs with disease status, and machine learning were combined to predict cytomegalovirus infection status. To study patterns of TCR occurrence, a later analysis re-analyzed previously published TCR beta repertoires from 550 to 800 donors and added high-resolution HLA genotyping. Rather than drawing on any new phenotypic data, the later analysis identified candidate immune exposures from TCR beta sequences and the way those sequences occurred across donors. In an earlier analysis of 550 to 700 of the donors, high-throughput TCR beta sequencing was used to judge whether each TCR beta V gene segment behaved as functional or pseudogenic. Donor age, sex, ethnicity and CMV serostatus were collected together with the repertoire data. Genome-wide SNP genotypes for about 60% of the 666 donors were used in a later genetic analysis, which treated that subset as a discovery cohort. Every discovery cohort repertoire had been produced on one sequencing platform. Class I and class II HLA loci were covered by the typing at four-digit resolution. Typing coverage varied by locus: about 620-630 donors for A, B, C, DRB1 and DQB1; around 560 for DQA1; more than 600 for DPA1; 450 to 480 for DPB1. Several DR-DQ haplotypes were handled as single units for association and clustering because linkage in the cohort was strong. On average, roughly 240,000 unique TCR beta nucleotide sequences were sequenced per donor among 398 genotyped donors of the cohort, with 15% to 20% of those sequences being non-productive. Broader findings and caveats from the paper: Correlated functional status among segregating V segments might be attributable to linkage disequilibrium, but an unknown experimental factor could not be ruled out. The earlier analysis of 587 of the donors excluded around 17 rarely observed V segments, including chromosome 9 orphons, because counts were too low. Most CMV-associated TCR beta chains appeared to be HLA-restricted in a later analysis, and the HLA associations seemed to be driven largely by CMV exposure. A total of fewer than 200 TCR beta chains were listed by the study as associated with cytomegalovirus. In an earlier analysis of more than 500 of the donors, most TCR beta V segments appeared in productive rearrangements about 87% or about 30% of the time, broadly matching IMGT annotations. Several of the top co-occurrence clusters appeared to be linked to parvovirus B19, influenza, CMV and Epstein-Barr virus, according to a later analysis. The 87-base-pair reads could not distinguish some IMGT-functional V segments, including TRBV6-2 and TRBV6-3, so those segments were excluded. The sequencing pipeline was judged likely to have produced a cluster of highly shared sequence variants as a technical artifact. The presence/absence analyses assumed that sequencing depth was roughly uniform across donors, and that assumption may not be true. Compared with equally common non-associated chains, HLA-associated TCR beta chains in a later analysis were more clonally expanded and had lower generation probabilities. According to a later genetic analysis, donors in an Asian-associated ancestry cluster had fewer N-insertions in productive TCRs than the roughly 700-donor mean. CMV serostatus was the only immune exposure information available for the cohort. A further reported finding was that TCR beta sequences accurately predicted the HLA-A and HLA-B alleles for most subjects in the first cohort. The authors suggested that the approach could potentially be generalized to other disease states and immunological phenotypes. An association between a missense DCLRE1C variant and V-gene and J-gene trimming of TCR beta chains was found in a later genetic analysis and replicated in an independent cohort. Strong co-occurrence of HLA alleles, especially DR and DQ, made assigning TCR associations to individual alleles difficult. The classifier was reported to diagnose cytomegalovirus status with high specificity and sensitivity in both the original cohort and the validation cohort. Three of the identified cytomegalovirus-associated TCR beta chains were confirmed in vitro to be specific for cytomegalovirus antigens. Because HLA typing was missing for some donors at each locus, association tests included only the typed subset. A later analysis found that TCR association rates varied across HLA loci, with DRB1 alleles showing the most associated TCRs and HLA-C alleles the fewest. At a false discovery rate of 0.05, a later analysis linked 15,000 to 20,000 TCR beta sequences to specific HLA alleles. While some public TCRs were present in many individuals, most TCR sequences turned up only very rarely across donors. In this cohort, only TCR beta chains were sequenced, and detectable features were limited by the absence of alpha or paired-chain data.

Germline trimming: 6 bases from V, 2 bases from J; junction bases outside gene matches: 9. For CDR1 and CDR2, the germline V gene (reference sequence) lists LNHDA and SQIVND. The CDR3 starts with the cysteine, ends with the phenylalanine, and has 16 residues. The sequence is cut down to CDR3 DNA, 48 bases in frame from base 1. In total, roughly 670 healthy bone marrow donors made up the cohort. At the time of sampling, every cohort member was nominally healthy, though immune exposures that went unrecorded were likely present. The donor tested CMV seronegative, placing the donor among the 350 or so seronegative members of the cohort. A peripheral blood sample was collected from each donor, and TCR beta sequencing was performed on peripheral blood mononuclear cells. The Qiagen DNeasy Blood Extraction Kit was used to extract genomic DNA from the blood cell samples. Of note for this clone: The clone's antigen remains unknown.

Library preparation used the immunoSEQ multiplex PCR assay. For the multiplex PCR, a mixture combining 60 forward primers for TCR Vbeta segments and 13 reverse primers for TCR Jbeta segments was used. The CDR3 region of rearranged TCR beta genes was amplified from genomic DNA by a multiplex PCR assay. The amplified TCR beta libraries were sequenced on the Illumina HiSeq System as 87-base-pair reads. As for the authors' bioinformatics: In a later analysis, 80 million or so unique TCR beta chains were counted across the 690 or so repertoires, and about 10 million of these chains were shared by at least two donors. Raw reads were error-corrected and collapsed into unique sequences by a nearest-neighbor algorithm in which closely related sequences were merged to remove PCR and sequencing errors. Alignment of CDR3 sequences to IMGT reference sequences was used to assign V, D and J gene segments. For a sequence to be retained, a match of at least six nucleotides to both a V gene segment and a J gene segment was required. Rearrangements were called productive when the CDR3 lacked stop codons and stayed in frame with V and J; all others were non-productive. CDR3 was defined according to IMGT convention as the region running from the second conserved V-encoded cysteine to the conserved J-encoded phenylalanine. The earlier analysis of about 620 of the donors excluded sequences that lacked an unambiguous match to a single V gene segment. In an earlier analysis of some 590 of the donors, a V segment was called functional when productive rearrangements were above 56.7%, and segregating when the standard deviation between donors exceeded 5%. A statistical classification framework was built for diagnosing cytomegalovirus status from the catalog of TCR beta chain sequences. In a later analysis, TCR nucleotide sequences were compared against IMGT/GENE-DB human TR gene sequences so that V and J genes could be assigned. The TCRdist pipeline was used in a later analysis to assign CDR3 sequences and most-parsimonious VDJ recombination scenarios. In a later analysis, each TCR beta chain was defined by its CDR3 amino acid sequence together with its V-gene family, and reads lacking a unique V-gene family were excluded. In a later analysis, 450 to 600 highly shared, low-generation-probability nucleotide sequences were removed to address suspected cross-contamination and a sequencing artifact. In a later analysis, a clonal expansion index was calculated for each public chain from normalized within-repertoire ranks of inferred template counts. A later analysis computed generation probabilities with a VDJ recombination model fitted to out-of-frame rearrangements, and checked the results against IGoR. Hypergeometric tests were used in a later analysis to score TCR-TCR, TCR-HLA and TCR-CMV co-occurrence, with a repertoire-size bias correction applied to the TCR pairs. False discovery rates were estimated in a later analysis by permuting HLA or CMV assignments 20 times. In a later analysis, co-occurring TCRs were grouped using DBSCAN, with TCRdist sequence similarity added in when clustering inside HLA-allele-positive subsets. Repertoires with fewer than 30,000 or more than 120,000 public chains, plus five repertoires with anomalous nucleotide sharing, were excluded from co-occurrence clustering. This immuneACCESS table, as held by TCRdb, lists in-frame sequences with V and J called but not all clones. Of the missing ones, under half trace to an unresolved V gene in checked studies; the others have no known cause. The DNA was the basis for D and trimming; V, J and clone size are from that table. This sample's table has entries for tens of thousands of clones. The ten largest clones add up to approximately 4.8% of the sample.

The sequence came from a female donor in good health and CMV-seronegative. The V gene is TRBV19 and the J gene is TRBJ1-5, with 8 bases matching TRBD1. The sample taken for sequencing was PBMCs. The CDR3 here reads CASSADREARNQPQHF. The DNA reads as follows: TGTGCCAGTAGCGCGGACAGGGAAGCTCGCAATCAGCCCCAGCATTTT.